The 7 T cell receptor beta chains reported below all come from one sample, sequenced in a study of cytomegalovirus exposure and HLA in healthy donors. The PCR employed 60 Vbeta primers together with 13 Jbeta primers. Data came from immunoSEQ multiplex PCR; TCRdb stores just in-frame clones and leaves some out. Among some 120,000 clones listed, over 60% were seen once. Material: PBMCs. The receptor source for this set is a man aged 35-49 years in good health and CMV-seropositive.

The genes are TRBV18 and TRBJ2-2, with D possibly TRBD1 on 6 matching bases. Trimming took off 4 bases at V and 2 bases at J, with 11 bases between the two ends. The CDR3 has 15 residues. Germline V lookup: CDR1 KGHSH, CDR2 LQKENI. In DNA, the CDR3 is TGTGCCAGCTCACTACGACAGGCAAACACCGGGGAGCTGTTTTTT. Residues: CASSLRQANTGELFF. Full variable domain (missing parts from reference TRBV18 and TRBJ2-2): NAGVMQNPRHLVRRRGQEARLRCSPMKGHSHVYWYRQLPEEGLKFMVYLQKENIIDESGMPKERFSAEFPKEGPSILRIQQVVRGDSAAYFCASSLRQANTGELFFGEGSRLTVL.

The J gene is TRBJ1-6, the V gene TRBV6-5, with TRBD1 matching over 8 bases. With V trimmed by 2 bases and J by 6 bases, 3 bases remained unmatched. The CDR3 is 15 residues long. The germline CDR1 and CDR2 sequences are MNHEY and SVGAGI. CDR3 in DNA: TGTGCCAGCAGTTACCGTGGACAGGGTAATTCACCCCTCCACTTT. The encoded protein is CASSYRGQGNSPLHF.

Details on this clone: This sample also contains other DNA sequences that code for the same CDR3. CDR3: CASSPRDFSYEQYF. The CDR3 DNA reads TGCGCCAGCAGCCCTCGGGACTTTTCCTACGAGCAGTACTTC. The chain couples TRBV4-1 to TRBJ2-7, with D possibly being TRBD2 (6 bases). The germline CDR1 and CDR2 sequences are MGHRA and YSYEKL. The CDR3 extends over 14 amino acids. Trimming stripped 4 bases from V and 1 base from J, with 11 bases between.

The rearrangement links TRBV7-6 to TRBJ2-1; D perhaps matches TRBD2 (6 bases). Germline values: CDR1 SGHVS, CDR2 FNYEAQ. This CDR3 has 19 residues. V was cut by 0 bases and J by 3 bases, with 21 bases left in between. CDR3 sequence: CASSLAGRAGTVHYNEQFF. In DNA, the CDR3 is TGTGCCAGCAGCTTAGCCGGGCGGGCGGGGACGGTTCACTACAATGAGCAGTTCTTC. Complete variable domain (other parts from reference TRBV7-6 and TRBJ2-1): GAGVSQSPRYKVTKRGQDVALRCDPISGHVSLYWYRQALGQGPEFLTYFNYEAQQDKSGLPNDRFSAERPEGSISTLTIQRTEQRDSAMYRCASSLAGRAGTVHYNEQFFGPGTRLTVL.

The chain is built from TRBV5-1 and TRBJ2-2; 12 bases are a match to TRBD2. CDR3 length: 19 amino acids. V was pared by 4 bases and J by 1 base, with 11 bases of the junction left unmatched. Germline-derived CDR1 and CDR2 are SGHRS and YFSETQ. The DNA for the CDR3 is TGCGCCAGCAGCGTCTTACTAGCGGGGGGCCCCTTGAACACCGGGGAGCTGTTTTTT. Translated: CASSVLLAGGPLNTGELFF.

The genes are TRBV5-4 and TRBJ2-2, with 11 bases aligning to TRBD2. Unmatched junction bases numbered 4, after V lost 2 bases and J lost 7 bases. This CDR3 has 15 residues. Germline CDR1 reads SGHNT; CDR2 reads YYREEE (reference sequence). In DNA form, the CDR3 reads TGTGCCAGCAGCTTTAGCGGGGGGGCGGTCGGGGAGCTGTTTTTT. Translated, it gives CASSFSGGAVGELFF.

The gene calls are TRBV10-3 and TRBJ1-2, with a tentative D call TRBD1 (6 bases). Germline loops: CDR1 ENHRY, CDR2 SYGVKD. The CDR3 is 18 amino acids. Trimming took 6 bases from V and 4 from J, leaving 27 bases between them. This CDR3 reads CAIRQSSGDRKFRYGYTF. The DNA of the CDR3 is TGTGCCATCAGACAATCTTCAGGGGATAGGAAGTTCCGCTATGGCTACACCTTC.